This paragraph covers one TCR beta chain sequence. Its target is unknown. This sample is part of a study of Ad26.COV2.S vaccination and SARS-CoV-2 variants. Study-level background: The donor belonged to the COV1001 Ad26.COV2.S trial arm.

The CDR3 has 16 residues. V was pared by 0 bases and J by 4 bases, with 16 bases between. From germline, CDR1 is SGDLS and CDR2 YYNGEE. As to treatment: 15 to 20 received Ad26.COV2.S at low or high dose, single or two shots; 5 received placebo; per-sample allocation not given. The samples date from day 63 after the first vaccine or placebo injection. Produced via immunoSEQ multiplex PCR; TCRdb's table is partial and in-frame only. There are 300,000 to 350,000 clones in the sample; 80% to 90% occur only once, and about 10% lies in the top ten. Findings of the study overall: Post-vaccination breadth of spike-specific CD8+ and CD4+ T cell responses was reportedly substantial.

This sequence joins TRBV9 and TRBJ1-2; D gene uncertain. The source was peripheral blood, collected in a trial of Ad26.COV2.S vaccine versus placebo. The clonotype was recovered from a person aged 18-60 years who received the Ad26.COV2.S COVID-19 vaccine or a placebo. The CDR3 DNA reads TGTGCCAGCAGCGTAGGGCGGAGCGGCGGACTCTATGGCTACACCTTC. Translating gives CASSVGRSGGLYGYTF.